The present entry profiles one TCR beta chain with its context. Its antigen is undetermined. The sample belongs to a study of CXCR3-negative and CXCR3-positive naive CD8 T cells. Germline V lookup: CDR1 DFQATT, CDR2 SNEGSKA (reference sequence). There are 14 residues in the CDR3. UMI-tagged TRB cDNA libraries were built via 5' RACE. TCRdb derives one entry per CDR3 protein from the 5' RACE reads, leaving out DNA. This sample's clone table lists some 150,000 distinct CDR3 sequences. Whole-study results and caveats: Researchers report that CXCR3-positive naive cells carry more hydrophobic TRB CDR3s than CXCR3-negative naive cells.

Sequenced material: naive CXCR3+ CD8+ T cells from blood. The subset was: CD45RO-CCR7+CD27+CD95- naive CD8+ T cells expressing CXCR3 (TNR3+). The genes are TRBV20-1 and TRBJ1-2. This clonotype originated in a human donor in good health. Some clones in this sample may be carry-over from other donors' samples. The chain's CDR3 is CSARDSRYYYGYTF.